This T cell receptor (beta chain) was obtained from a study of T cell responses to AZD1222 COVID-19 vaccine. At the level of the study: Whether given at about 4 or about 12 weeks, second doses were pooled.

With respect to this clone: The antigen is undetermined.

Looked up from germline, CDR1 is SNHLY and CDR2 is FYNNEI. The CDR3 extends over 15 amino acids. With 7 bases clipped from V and 3 bases from J, the junction kept 6 bases outside the gene matches. Clones were read by immunoSEQ multiplex PCR, and TCRdb kept only the in-frame ones, dropping some. The data show over 60,000 clones, around 86% seen once. Overall study results and limits: Repertoire sampling occurred only after the peak T cell response.

The sequencing here drew on peripheral blood, taken on day 0 of AZD1222 vaccination. This receptor was obtained from an adult in good health. V gene TRBV2 combines with J gene TRBJ2-1, with 10 bases that match TRBD1. CDR3 residues: CASTWDRGSYNEQFF. In nucleotides, the CDR3 is TGTGCCAGCACCTGGGACAGGGGAAGCTACAATGAGCAGTTCTTC.